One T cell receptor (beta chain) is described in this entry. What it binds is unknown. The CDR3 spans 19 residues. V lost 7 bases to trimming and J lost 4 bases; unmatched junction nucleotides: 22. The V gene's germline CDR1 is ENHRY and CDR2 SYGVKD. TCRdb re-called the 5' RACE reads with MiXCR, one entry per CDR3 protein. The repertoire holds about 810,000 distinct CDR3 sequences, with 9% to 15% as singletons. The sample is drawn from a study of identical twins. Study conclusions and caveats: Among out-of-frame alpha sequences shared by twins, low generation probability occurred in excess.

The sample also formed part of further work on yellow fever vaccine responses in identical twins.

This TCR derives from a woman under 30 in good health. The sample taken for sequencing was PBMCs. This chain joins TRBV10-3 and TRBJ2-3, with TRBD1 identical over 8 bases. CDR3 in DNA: TGTGCCATCACTAAGGACAGGGTCGTCTCCGGGAGTGGTTCAGATACGCAGTATTTT. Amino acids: CAITKDRVVSGSGSDTQYF.